The 15 T cell receptor beta chains presented below share a single source sample, sequenced in a study of shared clonotypes between healthy human individuals. Naive CD8 cells, CD45RO-negative and positively selected for CCR7, excluded terminally differentiated effector memory CD45RA+ cells. Only in-frame clones appear in the TCRdb table, and some are missing; sequencing was by immunoSEQ multiplex PCR. The sample records approximately 720,000 clones, about 91% being singletons. Input material: naive CD8+ T cells sorted from blood. The receptors were sampled from a man younger than 40 in good health.

This clone was detected a few times. V is TRBV2 and J is TRBJ2-1, with 11 nucleotides matching TRBD2. The CDR3 totals 16 residues. V gave up 6 bases and J gave up 1 base; unmatched junction bases: 5. CDR1 and CDR2 from the germline V gene are SNHLY and FYNNEI. Written as DNA, the CDR3 is TGTGCCAGCAGCGTCTCTAGCGGGAGGTCCTACAATGAGCAGTTCTTC. Its protein product is CASSVSSGRSYNEQFF.

CDR3 amino acids: CASSAGTLSYEQYF. The DNA for the CDR3 is TGTGCCAGTAGTGCCGGGACACTTTCCTACGAGCAGTACTTC. The chain recombines TRBV19 with TRBJ2-7; maybe TRBD1 (6 bases). The V gene lost 5 bases and the J gene lost 1 base, with 12 bases spanning the gap. Germline CDR1 is LNHDA and CDR2 is SQIVND (reference sequence). The CDR3 has 14 residues.

The chain uses TRBV27 and TRBJ2-1; 10 bases line up with TRBD2. V was pared by 5 bases and J by 1 base, with 5 bases of the junction left unmatched. Germline V gives CDR1 MNHEY, CDR2 SMNVEV (reference sequence). The CDR3 runs to 16 residues. CDR3 in DNA: TGTGCCAGCAGTGCCTCGACTAGCGGGTCCTACAATGAGCAGTTCTTC. It translates to CASSASTSGSYNEQFF.

V gene TRBV28 combines with J gene TRBJ1-2, with D perhaps matching TRBD1 (5 bases). The germline V and J ends were trimmed by 6 bases and 3 bases, with 23 bases remaining between them. The CDR3 spans 17 residues. Germline CDR1 and CDR2: MDHEN and SYDVKM. The CDR3 loop is CASSPLGVPLSDYGYTF. The CDR3 DNA reads as TGTGCCAGCAGCCCCCTGGGGGTCCCCCTATCAGACTATGGCTACACCTTC.

The gene calls are TRBV30 and TRBJ2-7, with D maybe TRBD2 (5 bases). Trimming pared 1 base from V and 7 bases from J, leaving 20 bases between. Germline CDR1 is GTSNPN and CDR2 is SVGIG (reference sequence). CDR3 length equals 15 residues. In DNA, the CDR3 is TGTGCCTGGAGTGAAACGACCACGGACTTCCTAGAGCAGTACTTC. Residues: CAWSETTTDFLEQYF.

The rearrangement joins TRBV5-1 to TRBJ2-1, with 9 bases aligning to TRBD1. With V trimmed by 2 bases and J by 6 bases, 6 bases remained unmatched. The length of the CDR3 is 15 residues. Germline loops: CDR1 SGHRS, CDR2 YFSETQ. CDR3 coding DNA: TGCGCCAGCAGCTTCGGACAGGGGAGAGGCAATGAGCAGTTCTTC. Translating it yields CASSFGQGRGNEQFF.

On this clone: The same CDR3 is also encoded by other DNA sequences in this sample. The rearrangement joins TRBV6-5 to TRBJ2-3; D gene unclear. Germline lookup yields CDR1 MNHEY and CDR2 SVGAGI. Trimming took 2 bases from V and 6 from J, leaving 9 bases between them. The CDR3 has 13 residues. CDR3: CASSYGSADTQYF. The CDR3 nucleotides read TGTGCCAGCAGTTACGGGTCGGCGGATACGCAGTATTTT.

This clone was seen only once. The chain employs TRBV11-2 and TRBJ2-5, with 7 positions matching TRBD2. The junction had 10 bases not matched to a gene; V was cut back by 0 bases and J by 0 bases. Germline CDR1 reads SGHAT; CDR2 reads FQNNGV. CDR3 length: 18 residues. The CDR3 reads CASSLDITRGRNQETQYF. The CDR3 nucleotides read TGTGCCAGCAGCTTAGACATTACTCGCGGGAGAAACCAAGAGACCCAGTACTTC.

This clone was recorded at least ten times. CDR3: CASSPAGTLYEQYF. In nucleotides, the CDR3 is TGCGCCAGCAGCCCAGCCGGGACCCTCTACGAGCAGTACTTC. The V and J genes are TRBV5-1 and TRBJ2-7; D might be TRBD1 or TRBD2, each matching 5 bases. Germline V lookup: CDR1 SGHRS, CDR2 YFSETQ. Trimming left V 4 bases short and J 3 bases short, with 14 bases between. CDR3 length: 14 amino acids.

This chain's CDR3 is CASSLYLSSRREATDTQYF. CDR3 DNA: TGTGCCAGCAGCCTTTATCTTAGCTCTCGGCGGGAGGCCACAGATACGCAGTATTTT. The chain is built from TRBV11-2 and TRBJ2-3; 8 nucleotides match TRBD2. The CDR3 totals 19 residues. The J segment lost 2 bases and the V segment lost 5 bases, leaving 18 bases of the junction unmatched. Germline CDR1 is SGHAT and CDR2 is FQNNGV. Looking up the rest from reference TRBV11-2 and TRBJ2-3 gives the full variable domain: EAGVAQSPRYKIIEKRQSVAFWCNPISGHATLYWYQQILGQGPKLLIQFQNNGVVDDSQLPKDRFSAERLKGVDSTLKIQPAKLEDSAVYLCASSLYLSSRREATDTQYFGPGTRLTVL.

This clone was seen once. J is TRBJ2-7 and V is TRBV13; D gene unclear. The length of the CDR3 is 14 residues. Germline lookup yields CDR1 PRHDT and CDR2 FYEKMQ (reference sequence). V dropped 0 bases and J dropped 0 bases, with 6 bases sitting between them. The CDR3 DNA is TGTGCCAGCAGCTTAGGGACCAACTCCTACGAGCAGTACTTC. As protein: CASSLGTNSYEQYF.

V gene TRBV14 combines with J gene TRBJ1-1, with TRBD1 identical over 7 bases. Trimming at V came to 5 bases and at J to 4 bases, leaving 7 bases not matched to a gene. There are 14 residues in the CDR3. CDR1 is SGHDN and CDR2 is FVKESK in the germline V gene. The CDR3: CASSNRQGVTEAFF. The CDR3 region has the DNA TGTGCCAGCAGCAACAGACAGGGAGTCACTGAAGCTTTCTTT.

V and J are TRBV6-1 and TRBJ2-2; the D gene could be TRBD1 or TRBD2 (5 bases each). Germline loops: CDR1 MNHNS, CDR2 SASEGT. V was cut by 10 bases and J by 0 bases, with 12 bases left in between. The CDR3 is 14 amino acids. CDR3 nucleotide sequence: TGTGCCACACACGGGACGCCGAACACCGGGGAGCTGTTTTTT. Amino acid sequence: CATHGTPNTGELFF.

V gene TRBV7-7 combines with J gene TRBJ2-7; D possibly corresponds to TRBD1 (6 bases). The V end was cut by 0 bases, the J end by 4 bases, with 10 bases between. The germline gives CDR1 SSHAT, CDR2 FNYEAQ (reference sequence). The CDR3 contains 14 residues. Written as DNA, the CDR3 is TGTGCCAGCAGCTTAGCGACAGGACAGTACGAGCAGTACTTC. Translating it yields CASSLATGQYEQYF.

V gene TRBV15 combines with J gene TRBJ1-1; 10 bases map to TRBD1. The V segment lost 8 bases and the J segment 8 bases; nucleotides outside the gene matches: 8. The CDR3 has 13 amino acids. Germline assignment: CDR1 LNHNV and CDR2 YYDKDF (reference sequence). CDR3 coding DNA: TGTGCCACCTACCCCCGGGACAGGGGAGAAGCTTTCTTT. It translates to CATYPRDRGEAFF.